These T cell receptor beta chains were read from a single sample in a study of blood T cell repertoires in COVID-19. Clones were sequenced by immunoSEQ multiplex PCR, and TCRdb holds only the in-frame ones, with some missing. The table has approximately 220,000 clones, approximately 90% seen once. Specimen: peripheral blood. Receptors were obtained from a man aged 55-75 years who had recovered from COVID-19. The conserved cysteine and the conserved F or W are not part of the CDR3 here. Fields, in order: J gene, V gene, CDR3 protein.

TRBJ1-1	TRBV6-5	ASSYIPGQGNTEAF
TRBJ1-6	TRBV5-1	ASSLDPEASPLH
TRBJ2-7	TRBV5-4	ASSLAAGSHEQY
TRBJ1-4	TRBV28	ASSSSTNEKLF
TRBJ2-7	TRBV30	AWREGTEGSYEQY
TRBJ1-2	TRBV19	ASSRPASDRGKRGYT
TRBJ1-2	TRBV19	ASSIGGQGTANYGYT
TRBJ1-4	TRBV2	ASRVEQGRNEKLF
TRBJ2-3	TRBV9	ASSVVATDTQY
TRBJ2-1	TRBV5-1	ASSLGAYNEQF